A selection of T cell receptor beta chains follows, all from one sample in a study of Graves' ophthalmopathy and Graves' hyperthyroidism. TCRdb called the multiplex PCR reads again in MiXCR, with one record for every CDR3 protein. The table has hundreds of thousands of distinct CDR3 sequences, just over 40% seen once; the top ten hold about 3.3%. The sample was peripheral blood. The receptors come from an adult man with Graves' ophthalmopathy. The CDR3 runs from the conserved cysteine through the conserved F or W. D genes are given only for firm matches. Clone size is shown for a subset of rows, as once, few, many or a class of expanded clone.

v_call	clone_size	d_call	j_call	cdr3_aa	cdr3_nt
TRBV29-1	-	-	TRBJ1-2	CSSGPVWPYGYTF	TGCAGCTCAGGACCGGTATGGCCCTATGGCTACACCTTC
TRBV10-3	-	-	TRBJ1-3	CAISDPGSLRSGPGNTIYF	TGTGCCATCAGTGACCCCGGCAGCTTAAGAAGTGGTCCTGGAAACACCATATATTTT
TRBV20-1	many	TRBD1	TRBJ2-7	CSAMETGTTYEQYF	TGCAGTGCCATGGAGACAGGGACCACCTACGAGCAGTACTTC
TRBV29-1	-	-	TRBJ1-2	CSVEVGLDYTF	TGCAGCGTTGAGGTGGGCTTGGACTACACCTTC
TRBV7-8	-	-	TRBJ2-7	CASTGPYEQYF	TGTGCCAGCACAGGCCCCTACGAGCAGTACTTC
TRBV20-1	few	-	TRBJ1-1	CSASPWGTEAFF	TGCAGTGCTAGTCCCTGGGGAACTGAAGCTTTCTTT
TRBV2	-	TRBD1	TRBJ1-5	CASREDRGINQPQHF	TGTGCCAGCAGGGAGGACAGGGGGATTAATCAGCCCCAGCATTTT
TRBV14	many	-	TRBJ2-2	CASSQDWENTGELFF	TGTGCCAGCAGCCAAGATTGGGAGAACACCGGGGAGCTGTTTTTT
TRBV20-1	-	-	TRBJ2-2	CSARDGSGELFF	TGCAGTGCGCGGGATGGGTCCGGGGAGCTGTTTTTT
TRBV7-2	-	TRBD1	TRBJ2-6	CASSLQGQPSSGANVLTF	TGTGCCAGCAGCTTGCAGGGACAGCCTAGCTCTGGGGCCAACGTCCTGACTTTC
TRBV3-1	few	-	TRBJ1-1	CASSQDRGQWAEAFF	TGTGCCAGCAGCCAAGATCGAGGGCAGTGGGCTGAAGCTTTCTTT
TRBV12-3/TRBV12-4	many	TRBD1	TRBJ1-4	CASSRTGTEGEKLFF	TGTGCCAGCAGCAGGACCGGGACAGAGGGTGAAAAACTGTTTTTT
TRBV2	-	-	TRBJ1-5	CASSEPHDRGFTPPLWERDQPQHF	-
TRBV7-3	many	-	TRBJ1-6	CASSSGTHANSPLHF	TGTGCCAGCAGCTCCGGGACACACGCTAATTCACCCCTCCACTTT
TRBV10-3	-	-	TRBJ2-2	CAINDRTGELFF	TGTGCCATCAATGATCGGACCGGGGAGCTGTTTTTT
TRBV20-1	-	-	TRBJ1-2	CSDLGQANYGYTF	TGCAGTGATCTAGGGCAGGCAAACTATGGCTACACCTTC
TRBV4-3	-	TRBD1	TRBJ2-5	CASSQGDRGDETQYF	TGCGCCAGCAGCCAAGGTGACAGGGGGGACGAGACCCAGTACTTC
TRBV4-3	-	-	TRBJ1-3	CASSPKWTPHSGNTIYF	TGCGCCAGCAGCCCAAAATGGACACCCCACTCTGGAAACACCATATATTTT
TRBV29-1	-	TRBD1	TRBJ1-2	CSVGPGTGNKGYGYTF	TGCAGCGTTGGCCCCGGGACAGGGAATAAGGGCTATGGCTACACCTTC
TRBV2	-	TRBD1	TRBJ2-7	CASGRGQAPYEQYF	TGTGCCAGCGGACGGGGACAGGCTCCCTACGAGCAGTACTTC
TRBV7-6	once	-	TRBJ1-5	CASSPGGEQSYQPQHF	TGTGCCAGCAGCCCTGGCGGTGAGCAGTCTTATCAGCCCCAGCATTTT
TRBV2	few	TRBD1	TRBJ1-5	CASSPGTDFGPQHF	TGTGCCAGCAGCCCCGGGACAGATTTCGGGCCCCAGCATTTT
TRBV7-9	-	TRBD1	TRBJ1-1	CASSQVGDSSEAFF	TGCGCCAGCAGCCAAGTTGGGGACAGCTCTGAAGCTTTCTTT
TRBV10-3	-	TRBD2	TRBJ2-7	CAISARSSGNSYEQYF	TGTGCCATCAGTGCTAGGTCCAGCGGGAACTCCTACGAGCAGTACTTC
TRBV20-1	-	-	TRBJ1-5	CSASPRQVDQPQHF	TGCAGTGCTAGCCCCCGACAGGTTGATCAGCCCCAGCATTTT
TRBV29-1	-	-	TRBJ1-2	CSVGTSGKTNYGYTF	TGCAGCGTTGGGACTAGCGGGAAAACTAACTATGGCTACACCTTC
TRBV15	-	-	TRBJ1-3	CATSDEKAGALRDTIYF	TGTGCCACCAGCGATGAAAAAGCGGGGGCGTTGAGAGACACCATATATTTT
TRBV7-9	-	-	TRBJ2-7	CASSLRESGEQYF	TGTGCCAGCAGCTTAAGGGAATCCGGCGAGCAGTACTTC
TRBV15	-	-	TRBJ2-6	CATSGDLTGANVLTF	TGTGCCACCAGCGGTGATCTGACCGGGGCCAACGTCCTGACTTTC
TRBV10-3	many	TRBD2	TRBJ2-7	CAISESGMAVAGGTYEQYF	TGTGCCATCAGTGAGTCGGGGATGGCCGTAGCGGGAGGGACCTACGAGCAGTACTTC
TRBV15	many	TRBD2	TRBJ2-5	CATSRDPQDGGETQYF	TGTGCCACCAGCAGAGATCCCCAAGACGGGGGGGAGACCCAGTACTTC
TRBV7-9	-	-	TRBJ1-1	CASSSPDNTEAFF	TGTGCCAGCAGCTCACCAGACAACACTGAAGCTTTCTTT
TRBV7-9	many	TRBD1	TRBJ1-1	CASSSRDRGMAEAFF	TGTGCCAGCAGCTCCCGGGACAGGGGGATGGCTGAAGCTTTCTTT
TRBV24-1	-	-	TRBJ1-5	CATSAHGKGNQPQHF	TGTGCCACCAGTGCTCACGGCAAGGGCAATCAGCCCCAGCATTTT
TRBV4-1	-	-	TRBJ1-5	CASSQVSFSNQPQHF	TGCGCCAGCAGCCAAGTATCATTTAGCAATCAGCCCCAGCATTTT
TRBV29-1	-	TRBD1	TRBJ1-2	CSVGQGASYGYTF	TGCAGCGTAGGACAGGGGGCTTCCTATGGCTACACCTTC
TRBV30	-	-	TRBJ2-7	CAWSGAAYEQYF	TGTGCCTGGAGTGGGGCAGCCTACGAGCAGTACTTC
TRBV5-1	many	-	TRBJ2-7	CASSLEGEQYF	TGCGCCAGCAGCTTGGAGGGCGAGCAGTACTTC
TRBV7-6	-	-	TRBJ2-5	CASSLAGHETQYF	TGTGCCAGCAGCTTAGCGGGACACGAGACCCAGTACTTC
TRBV10-3	-	TRBD1	TRBJ1-1	CASSYGQAIMNTEAFF	TGTGCCAGCAGTTACGGACAGGCGATTATGAACACTGAAGCTTTCTTT
TRBV29-1	-	TRBD1	TRBJ1-2	CSFATGSEGYTF	TGCAGCTTCGCGACAGGGTCGGAGGGCTACACCTTC